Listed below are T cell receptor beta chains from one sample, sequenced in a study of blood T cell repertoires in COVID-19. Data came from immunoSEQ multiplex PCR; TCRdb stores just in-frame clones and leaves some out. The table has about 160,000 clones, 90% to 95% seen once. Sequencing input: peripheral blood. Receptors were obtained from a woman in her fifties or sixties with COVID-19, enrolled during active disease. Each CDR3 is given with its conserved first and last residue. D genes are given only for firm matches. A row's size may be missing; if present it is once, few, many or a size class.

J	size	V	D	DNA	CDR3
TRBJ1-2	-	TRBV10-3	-	TGTGCCATGGGGGACAACCTCTATGGCTACACCTTC	CAMGDNLYGYTF
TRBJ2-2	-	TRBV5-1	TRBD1	TGCGCCAGCAGCTTGGCCGGGACAGGGACCGGGGAGCTGTTTTTT	CASSLAGTGTGELFF
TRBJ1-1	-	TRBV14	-	TGTGCCAGCAGCCATTATGAGCGGGTGAACACTGAAGCTTTCTTT	CASSHYERVNTEAFF
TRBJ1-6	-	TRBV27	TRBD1	TGTGCCAGCAGTTGGGACAGGTTGTATAATTCACCCCTCCACTTT	CASSWDRLYNSPLHF
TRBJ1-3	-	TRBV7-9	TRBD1	TGTGCCAGCAGCTTCACAGGGGGCTTCATTGACACCATATATTTT	CASSFTGGFIDTIYF
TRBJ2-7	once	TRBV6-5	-	TGTGCCAGCAGTTACTCGAGAGGGCTCCAGTACTTC	CASSYSRGLQYF
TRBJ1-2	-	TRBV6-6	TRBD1	TGTGCCAGCAGTGCAATACGGACAGGGGCAAACTATGGCTACACCTTC	CASSAIRTGANYGYTF
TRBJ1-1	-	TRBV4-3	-	TGCGCCAGCAGCCAAGATCGGTACCAACAGGCTTTCTTT	CASSQDRYQQAFF
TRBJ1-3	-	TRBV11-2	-	TGTGCCAGCAGCTCTCTTTCAGCCGGAGCTGGAAACACCATATATTTT	CASSSLSAGAGNTIYF
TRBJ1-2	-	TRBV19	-	TGTGCCAGTAGAAGTCAGGGTAGGGATGGCTACACCTTC	CASRSQGRDGYTF
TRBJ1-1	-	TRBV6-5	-	TGTGCCAGCAGTTACTCGAGTGGGGGGGTCGGAGCTTTCTTT	CASSYSSGGVGAFF
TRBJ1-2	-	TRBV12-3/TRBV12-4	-	TGTGCCAGCAGCGAAAAAAGGGGCTATGGCTACACCTTC	CASSEKRGYGYTF
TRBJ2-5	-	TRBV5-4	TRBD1	TGTGCCAGCAGCTTTGTTGGGCAGGGGGCAGGAAAGACCCAGTACTTC	CASSFVGQGAGKTQYF
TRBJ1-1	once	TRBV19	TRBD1	TGTGCCAGTAGTACTACAGGGGGGAGGACTGAAGCTTTCTTT	CASSTTGGRTEAFF
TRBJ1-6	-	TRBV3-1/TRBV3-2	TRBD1	TGTGCCAGCAGCCAGGGACAGGGGTATAATTCACCCCTCCACTTT	CASSQGQGYNSPLHF
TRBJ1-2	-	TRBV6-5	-	TGTGCCAGCAGTCCCCCGGGTCGGGAGGGCTACACCTTC	CASSPPGREGYTF
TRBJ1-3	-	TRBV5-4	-	TGTGCCAGCAGCACCTACAGGGAATATACTCGAAACACCATATATTTT	CASSTYREYTRNTIYF
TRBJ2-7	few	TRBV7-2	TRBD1	TGTGCCAGCAGCTATAGACAGGGATCCTACGAGCAGTACTTC	CASSYRQGSYEQYF
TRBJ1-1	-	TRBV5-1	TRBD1	TGCGCCAGCAGCCCACTGGGGACAGGGGGCGGAAAAACTGAAGCTTTCTTT	CASSPLGTGGGKTEAFF
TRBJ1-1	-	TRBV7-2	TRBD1	TGTGCCAGCAGTTATAGCACAGGGGTGGCGAACACTGAAGCTTTCTTT	CASSYSTGVANTEAFF
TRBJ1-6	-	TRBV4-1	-	TGCGCCAGCAGCCATACAGGGTCCTATAATTCACCCCTCCACTTT	CASSHTGSYNSPLHF
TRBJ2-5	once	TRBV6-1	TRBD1	TGTGCCAGCAGTGAGGGACAGGGGGCGACCCAGTACTTC	CASSEGQGATQYF
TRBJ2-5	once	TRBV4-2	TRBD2	TGTGCCAGCAGCCAAGATTTTTGGCGGGGGGGCGGAGAGACCCAGTACTTC	CASSQDFWRGGGETQYF
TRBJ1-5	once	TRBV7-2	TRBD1	TGTGCCAGCAGCCTAAATCGACAGGGGGATCAGCCCCAGCATTTT	CASSLNRQGDQPQHF
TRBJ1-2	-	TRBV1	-	TGCACCAGCAGCCAAATTCGGGGACAGGGAAATAACTATGGCTACACCTTC	CTSSQIRGQGNNYGYTF
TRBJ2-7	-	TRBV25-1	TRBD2	TGTGCCAGCAGTGAATTGGGGACTAGCGGGGGGGGCGAGCAGTACTTC	CASSELGTSGGGEQYF
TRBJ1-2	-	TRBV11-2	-	TGTGCCAGCAGCCCTCGTGTGCAGGGGACCTATGGCTACACCTTC	CASSPRVQGTYGYTF
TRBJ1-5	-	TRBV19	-	TGTGCCAGTAGTATTTTCGGGGGGCGTGATGGCAATCAGCCCCAGCATTTT	CASSIFGGRDGNQPQHF
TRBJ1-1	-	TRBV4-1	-	TGCGCCAGCAGCCAAGACGGGAGGGCTAGTGAAGCTTTCTTT	CASSQDGRASEAFF
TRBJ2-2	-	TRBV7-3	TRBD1	TGTGCCAGCAGCTCAAAAACAGGGGGTTCGAACACCGGGGAGCTGTTTTTT	CASSSKTGGSNTGELFF
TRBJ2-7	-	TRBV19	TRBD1	TGTGCCAGTAGTAGGCTCCCGGGACAGTGGGCCCACGAGCAGTACTTC	CASSRLPGQWAHEQYF
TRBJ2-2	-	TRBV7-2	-	TGTGCCAGCAGCTTATTCCGTGACACCGGGGAGCTGTTTTTT	CASSLFRDTGELFF
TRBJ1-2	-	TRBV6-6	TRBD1	TGTGCCAGCAGTGGTCGGACAGGCATTTTTAACTATGGCTACACCTTC	CASSGRTGIFNYGYTF
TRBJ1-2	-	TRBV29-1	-	TGCAGCGTTGAAGATCGGCTCAGTCGGGATGGCTACACCTTC	CSVEDRLSRDGYTF
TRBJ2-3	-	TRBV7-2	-	TGTGCCAGCAGCTCGCGAGGGGGTGATACGCAGTATTTT	CASSSRGGDTQYF
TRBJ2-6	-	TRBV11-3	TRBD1	TGTGCCAGCACCCCGGGACAGGGGCGCTCTGGGGCCAACGTCCTGACTTTC	CASTPGQGRSGANVLTF
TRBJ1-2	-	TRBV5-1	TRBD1	TGCGCCAGCAGCTTTTCCGGGACAGGGGGCGAGGGCTACACCTTC	CASSFSGTGGEGYTF
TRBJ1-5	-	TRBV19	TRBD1	TGTGCCAGTAGTATCGACAGGGGAAATCAGCCCCAGCATTTT	CASSIDRGNQPQHF
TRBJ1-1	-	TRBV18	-	TGTGCCAGCTCCCCCAGTATCACTGAAGCTTTCTTT	CASSPSITEAFF
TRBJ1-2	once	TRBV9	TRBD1	TGTGCCAGCAGCGTAGGACAGGGGAAGTATGGCTACACCTTC	CASSVGQGKYGYTF
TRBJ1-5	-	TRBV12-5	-	TGTGCTAGTGGTTTGGTCGGGCGAGGGCAATTTCAGCCCCAGCATTTT	CASGLVGRGQFQPQHF